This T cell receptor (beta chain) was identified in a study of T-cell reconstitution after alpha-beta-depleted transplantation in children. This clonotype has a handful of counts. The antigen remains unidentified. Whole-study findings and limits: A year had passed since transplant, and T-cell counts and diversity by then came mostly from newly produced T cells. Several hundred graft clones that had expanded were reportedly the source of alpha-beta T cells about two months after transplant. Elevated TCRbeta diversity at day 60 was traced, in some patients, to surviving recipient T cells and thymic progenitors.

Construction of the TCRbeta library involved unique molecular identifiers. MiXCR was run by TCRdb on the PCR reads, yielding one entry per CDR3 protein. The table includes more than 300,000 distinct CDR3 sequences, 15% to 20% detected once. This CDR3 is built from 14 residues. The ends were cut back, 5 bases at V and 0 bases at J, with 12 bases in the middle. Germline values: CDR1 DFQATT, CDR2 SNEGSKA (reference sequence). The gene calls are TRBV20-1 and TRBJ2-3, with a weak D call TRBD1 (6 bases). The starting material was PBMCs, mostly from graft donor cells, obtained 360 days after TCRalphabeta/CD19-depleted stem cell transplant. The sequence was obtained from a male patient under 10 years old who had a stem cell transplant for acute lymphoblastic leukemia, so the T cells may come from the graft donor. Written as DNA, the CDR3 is TGCAGTGCTTCGGACAGCTTCAGCACAGATACGCAGTATTTT. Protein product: CSASDSFSTDTQYF.